In its sample, the clone carrying this TCR beta chain was seen a few times. The antigen is unknown. The authors prepared the TCRbeta library with unique molecular identifiers. TCRdb called the PCR reads again in MiXCR, with one record for every CDR3 protein. The sample lists under 450,000 distinct CDR3 sequences, 16% occurring once. The ends were cut back, 2 bases at V and 6 bases at J, with 8 bases in the middle. The CDR3 sequence is 13 residues long. This sample is part of a study of T-cell reconstitution after alpha-beta-depleted transplantation in children. General study points: T cells produced anew were the main source of T-cell counts and diversity one year after transplant. After transplant, at about two months, alpha-beta T cells were reportedly derived from several hundred expanded graft clones.

This TCR was recovered from a boy younger than two who had a stem cell transplant for Wiskott-Aldrich syndrome, so the T cells may come from the graft donor. The sample in question was PBMCs, mostly from graft donor cells, obtained 360 days after TCRalphabeta/CD19-depleted stem cell transplant. The genes are TRBV12-3 or TRBV12-4 and TRBJ2-1; no definite D call. This CDR3 is CASSLNSLNEQFF. CDR3 bases: TGTGCCAGCAGTTTAAACAGTCTCAATGAGCAGTTCTTC.